The 22 T cell receptor beta chains listed next were all sequenced from one sample in a study of cytomegalovirus exposure and HLA in healthy donors. The assay was immunoSEQ multiplex PCR, and TCRdb's table has in-frame clones only and misses some. This sample has some 170,000 clones, with just under 90% found just once. The source material was PBMCs. These receptors were taken from a woman in her twenties or thirties in good health and CMV-seronegative.

The chain links TRBV5-1 to TRBJ1-2, with TRBD1 identical over 8 bases. Germline V gene sequence: CDR1 SGHRS, CDR2 YFSETQ. CDR3 length equals 16 residues. Trimming at V came to 4 bases and at J to 6 bases, leaving 14 bases not matched to a gene. This CDR3 reads CASSQDRELPPHGYTF. For the CDR3, the DNA is TGCGCCAGCAGCCAGGACAGGGAATTGCCGCCTCATGGCTACACCTTC.

This chain connects TRBV6-5 to TRBJ2-5; D is perhaps TRBD2 (5 bases). Germline CDR1 MNHEY, CDR2 SVGAGI. The CDR3 totals 14 residues. Trimming removed 6 bases from V and 5 bases from J, with 16 bases in between. DNA for the CDR3: TGTGCCAGCAGCCGTGGACGGAGAGGGGAGACCCAGTACTTC. This encodes CASSRGRRGETQYF.

CDR3 coding DNA: TGTGCCAGCAGCAAAGGAATCCCCTCGGGGAACACTGAAGCTTTCTTT. Protein sequence: CASSKGIPSGNTEAFF. V gene TRBV21-1 combines with J gene TRBJ1-1. TRBV21-1 is tagged as a pseudogene. There are 16 residues in the CDR3.

In this sample, this clone turned up a few times. The V call is TRBV4-1, the J call TRBJ1-1, with D maybe TRBD1 (5 bases). Germline V gene data show CDR1 as MGHRA and CDR2 as YSYEKL. V dropped 1 base and J dropped 6 bases, with 12 bases sitting between them. The CDR3 sequence is 14 residues long. CDR3 DNA sequence: TGCGCCAGCAGCCAAGCTCACGGGGGTGCTGAAGCTTTCTTT. It codes for CASSQAHGGAEAFF.

The chain couples TRBV4-1 to TRBJ2-2; D is perhaps TRBD1 (6 bases). The CDR3 is 16 amino acids. V lost 0 bases, J lost 6 bases, and 14 bases lay in between. Germline V gene data show CDR1 as MGHRA and CDR2 as YSYEKL. CDR3 nucleotide sequence: TGCGCCAGCAGCCAAGAGTCAGGGGTCTATGCCGGGGAGCTGTTTTTT. Residues: CASSQESGVYAGELFF.

The chain carries TRBV7-2 and TRBJ2-1; the match to TRBD1 covers 7 bases. With 11 bases clipped from V and 7 bases from J, the junction kept 8 bases outside the gene matches. The CDR3 runs 12 residues. Germline-derived CDR1 and CDR2 are SGHTA and FQGNSA. For the CDR3, the DNA is TGTGCCTCCGGGACAGTGGGGAATGAGCAGTTCTTC. It encodes CASGTVGNEQFF. The full variable domain, completed using reference TRBV7-2 and TRBJ2-1, is GAGVSQSPSNKVTEKGKDVELRCDPISGHTALYWYRQSLGQGLEFLIYFQGNSAPDKSGLPSDRFSAERTGGSVSTLTIQRTQQEDSAVYLCASGTVGNEQFFGPGTRLTVL.

The rearrangement links TRBV18 to TRBJ1-1, with TRBD1 matching over 11 bases. V was pared by 4 bases and J by 4 bases, with 14 bases of the junction left unmatched. CDR1 and CDR2 (germline): KGHSH, LQKENI. The CDR3 spans 18 residues. CDR3 protein: CASSLALRGTGGITEAFF. The DNA of the CDR3 is TGTGCCAGCTCACTCGCCTTGAGGGGGACAGGGGGTATCACTGAAGCTTTCTTT. Full variable domain (rest looked up from reference TRBV18 and TRBJ1-1): NAGVMQNPRHLVRRRGQEARLRCSPMKGHSHVYWYRQLPEEGLKFMVYLQKENIIDESGMPKERFSAEFPKEGPSILRIQQVVRGDSAAYFCASSLALRGTGGITEAFFGQGTRLTVV.

This rearrangement joins TRBV19 to TRBJ1-2; 8 bases map to TRBD1. CDR3 length: 13 amino acids. Looked up from germline, CDR1 is LNHDA and CDR2 is SQIVND (reference sequence). The CDR3: CGSFAGGFYGYTF. The CDR3 nucleotides read TGTGGGTCCTTCGCAGGGGGCTTCTATGGCTACACCTTC.

The chain combines TRBV29-1 with TRBJ1-4, with TRBD1 as a possible D gene (5 bases). CDR3 size: 13 residues. Germline V gene data show CDR1 as SQVTM and CDR2 as ANQGSEA. V dropped 2 bases and J dropped 5 bases, with 9 bases sitting between them. The chain's CDR3 is CSVESGGNEKLFF. Written as DNA, the CDR3 is TGCAGCGTTGAATCCGGGGGGAATGAAAAACTGTTTTTT.

This rearrangement joins TRBV4-1 to TRBJ2-7; possible D gene TRBD2, 6 bases. Germline V gives CDR1 MGHRA, CDR2 YSYEKL. The CDR3 has 14 residues. The V gene lost 0 bases and the J gene lost 2 bases, with 8 bases spanning the gap. This CDR3 is CASSQEAGPYEQYF. The CDR3 DNA reads as TGCGCCAGCAGCCAAGAGGCGGGACCCTACGAGCAGTACTTC.

CDR3 amino acids: CASSLEVGTGVNSPLHF. The CDR3 DNA is TGCGCCAGCAGCTTGGAAGTCGGGACAGGGGTCAATTCACCCCTCCACTTT. The V and J genes are TRBV5-1 and TRBJ1-6, with 10 nucleotides matching TRBD1. The CDR3 has 17 residues. V gave up 0 bases and J gave up 7 bases; unmatched junction bases: 7. Germline CDR1 SGHRS, CDR2 YFSETQ.

There are a few counts of this clone. The rearrangement links TRBV30 to TRBJ2-1; D call uncertain. Germline V gene sequence: CDR1 GTSNPN, CDR2 SVGIG (reference sequence). The CDR3 is 8 amino acids. V shed 6 bases and J shed 8 bases, with 2 bases lying between them. The CDR3 here is CACDEQFF. The CDR3 DNA is TGTGCCTGCGATGAGCAGTTCTTC.

The chain links TRBV18 to TRBJ1-3; TRBD1 aligns across 8 bases. Germline CDR1 reads KGHSH; CDR2 reads LQKENI. With V trimmed by 3 bases and J by 2 bases, 0 bases remained unmatched. CDR3 length: 14 amino acids. The CDR3, as DNA: TGTGCCAGCTCACCGGGACAGGCTGGAAACACCATATATTTT. Amino acids: CASSPGQAGNTIYF.

The J gene is TRBJ1-3, the V gene TRBV30; TRBD1 might be the D (5 bases). V was cut by 0 bases and J by 4 bases, with 13 bases left in between. The germline V gene encodes CDR1 GTSNPN and CDR2 SVGIG (reference sequence). The CDR3 length is 15 residues. The CDR3 DNA reads as TGTGCCTGGAGTGTACTGGGGGGTGGGGGAAACACCATATATTTT. It is translated as CAWSVLGGGGNTIYF.

The chain employs TRBV6-5 and TRBJ2-5; 7 positions match TRBD1. The CDR3 has 15 amino acids. The germline CDR1 and CDR2 sequences are MNHEY and SVGAGI. The junction had 9 bases not matched to a gene; V was cut back by 3 bases and J by 5 bases. CDR3 residues: CASSYSTGLQETQYF. The CDR3 DNA sequence: TGTGCCAGCAGTTATTCGACAGGGTTGCAGGAGACCCAGTACTTC.

The chain is built from TRBV5-1 and TRBJ2-7; D perhaps matches TRBD1 (6 bases). V lost 4 bases and J lost 5, with 10 bases in between. The CDR3 sequence is 12 residues long. Germline lookup yields CDR1 SGHRS and CDR2 YFSETQ. CDR3 nucleotide sequence: TGCGCCAGCAGCGACTCAGGGGACGAGCAGTACTTC. Its protein product is CASSDSGDEQYF.

A word on this clone: Other DNA sequences in this sample translate to the same CDR3. The chain carries TRBV5-1 and TRBJ1-2; D gene unclear. The CDR3 runs to 12 residues. V was cut by 0 bases and J by 4 bases, with 4 bases left in between. CDR1 and CDR2 (germline): SGHRS, YFSETQ. The CDR3 nucleotides are TGCGCCAGCAGCTTGGCGGGCTATGGCTACACCTTC. It codes for CASSLAGYGYTF. Full variable domain (rest looked up from reference TRBV5-1 and TRBJ1-2): KAGVTQTPRYLIKTRGQQVTLSCSPISGHRSVSWYQQTPGQGLQFLFEYFSETQRNKGNFPGRFSGRQFSNSRSEMNVSTLELGDSALYLCASSLAGYGYTFGSGTRLTVV.

Only one count was recorded for this clone. The chain has TRBV6-5 and TRBJ1-2, with no clear D. The germline V gene has CDR1 MNHEY and CDR2 SVGAGI. V was shortened by 6 bases and J by 4 bases, with 9 bases between the two germline ends. The CDR3 has 12 amino acids. The CDR3 coding sequence is TGTGCCAGCAGCCGAGGATCCTATGGCTACACCTTC. Its translation: CASSRGSYGYTF.

The chain carries TRBV4-1 and TRBJ2-4; 7 bases agree with TRBD1. This CDR3 is 14 amino acids long. V lost 1 base to trimming and J lost 10 bases; unmatched junction nucleotides: 7. Germline CDR1 and CDR2: MGHRA and YSYEKL. The CDR3 DNA reads TGCGCCAGCAGCCAAGGTGGACAGGCCGATATTCAGTACTTC. It is translated as CASSQGGQADIQYF.

This clone was detected a few times. For the CDR3, the DNA is TGTGCCAGCAGTGGGACAGGGGCCGGGGAGCTGTTTTTT. It translates to CASSGTGAGELFF. The chain employs TRBV25-1 and TRBJ2-2; 9 nucleotides line up with TRBD1. The CDR3 runs to 13 residues. V lost 4 bases, J lost 6 bases, and 0 bases stayed unmatched. Germline lookup yields CDR1 MGHDK and CDR2 SYGVNS.

This clone was counted once. The chain combines TRBV7-2 with TRBJ2-2, with D possibly being TRBD1 (6 bases). This CDR3 has 14 residues. Per the germline V gene, CDR1 is SGHTA and CDR2 is FQGNSA. Trimming removed 7 bases from V and 6 bases from J, with 15 bases in between. The CDR3 loop is CASTPTPGAGELFF. CDR3 nucleotide sequence: TGTGCCAGCACCCCAACTCCAGGGGCCGGGGAGCTGTTTTTT.

The V gene is TRBV5-1, the J gene TRBJ2-7; 7 bases are a match to TRBD2. The trim removed 0 bases at V and 6 bases at J, leaving 6 bases unmatched. Germline V CDR1 and CDR2: SGHRS, YFSETQ. The length of the CDR3 is 14 residues. CDR3 region: CASSLAVLAGEQYF. CDR3 DNA sequence: TGCGCCAGCAGCTTGGCGGTTTTAGCGGGCGAGCAGTACTTC.